This is a list of T cell receptor beta chains from one sample in a study of shared clonotypes between healthy human individuals. Here immunoSEQ multiplex PCR was the method, and the copy in TCRdb shows in-frame clones only, minus some. The repertoire has 600,000 or so clones, 98% of them found once; the top ten carry more than 0.3%. Sequenced input: naive CD8+ T cells sorted from blood. The receptors were gathered from a man aged 25 to 40 in good health. Each CDR3 is given with its conserved first and last residue. A D gene is named only where the DNA matches it firmly. Only some rows state a clone size, as once, few, many or a class for expanded clones.

V	D	size	length	J	DNA	CDR3
TRBV18	NA	NA	15	TRBJ2-5	TGTGCCAGCTCACCTAATGATCCCCCGGAGGAGACCCAGTACTTC	CASSPNDPPEETQYF
TRBV18	TRBD1	NA	18	TRBJ2-3	TGTGCCAGCGCAAGGACAGGTCCTCGCCATTCTAGCACAGATACGCAGTATTTT	CASARTGPRHSSTDTQYF
TRBV27	TRBD1	NA	14	TRBJ2-7	TGTGCCAGCAGAACCGGGACAGGGGGCAGGGAGCAGTACTTC	CASRTGTGGREQYF
TRBV7-6	NA	NA	12	TRBJ2-1	TGTGCCAGCAGCGATTCAGCGGGTGAGCAGTTCTTC	CASSDSAGEQFF
TRBV9	NA	NA	14	TRBJ1-1	TGTGCCAGCAGCCCCGGGACATTGAACACTGAAGCTTTCTTT	CASSPGTLNTEAFF
TRBV7-9	NA	NA	17	TRBJ1-3	TGTGCCAGCAGCTTATCTCGCCAGGGGATCTCTGGAAACACCATATATTTT	CASSLSRQGISGNTIYF
TRBV27	NA	NA	14	TRBJ2-7	TGTGCCAGCAGTTTCGGGCCCGCACCCTACGAGCAGTACTTC	CASSFGPAPYEQYF
TRBV14	NA	NA	16	TRBJ2-7	TGTGCCAGCAGCCAGTTGCTGCGGGGTTCCAGCTACGAGCAGTACTTC	CASSQLLRGSSYEQYF
TRBV28	NA	once	12	TRBJ2-7	TGTGCCAGCAGTTTAGAAATTTACGAGCAGTACTTC	CASSLEIYEQYF
TRBV29-1	NA	NA	14	TRBJ2-1	TGCAGCGTTGACGGCGGGACGAACTACAATGAGCAGTTCTTC	CSVDGGTNYNEQFF